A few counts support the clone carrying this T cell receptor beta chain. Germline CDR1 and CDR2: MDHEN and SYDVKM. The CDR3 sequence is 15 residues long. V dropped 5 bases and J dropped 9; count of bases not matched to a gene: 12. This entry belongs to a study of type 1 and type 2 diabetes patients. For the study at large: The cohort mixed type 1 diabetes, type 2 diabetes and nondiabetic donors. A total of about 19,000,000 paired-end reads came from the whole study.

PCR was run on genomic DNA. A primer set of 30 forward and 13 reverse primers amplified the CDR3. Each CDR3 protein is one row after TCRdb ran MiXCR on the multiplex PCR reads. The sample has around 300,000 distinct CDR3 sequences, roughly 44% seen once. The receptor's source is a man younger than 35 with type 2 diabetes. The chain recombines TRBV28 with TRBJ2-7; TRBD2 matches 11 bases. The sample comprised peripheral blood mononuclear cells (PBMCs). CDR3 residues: CASSLPTSGRSGQYF. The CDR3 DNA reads TGTGCCAGCAGTCTCCCCACTAGCGGGAGATCAGGGCAGTACTTC.